The source of this T cell receptor beta chain is a study of blood T cell repertoires in COVID-19. Study summary: T cells, B-cell-depleted T cells, or PBMCs provided the cDNA or gDNA that served as material.

The sample holds a few counts of this clone. Enrollees, about 18 to 100 years old, lived in about two dozen US areas. Cohorts were determined from participant-reported clinical history. Original data processing: Amplification of reference gene primers was used by the study to estimate nucleated cell counts. The table came from immunoSEQ multiplex PCR; TCRdb's copy has only in-frame clones and leaves some out. For V, J and clone size, that table is used; D and trimming come from the DNA. The sample records about 150,000 clones, roughly 90% being singletons. Germline CDR1 reads SGHTA; CDR2 reads FQGNSA. The J segment lost 11 bases and the V segment lost 1 base, leaving 16 bases of the junction unmatched. The CDR3 is 17 residues long.

The TCR was taken from a woman aged 25 to 39 with acute COVID-19. The sample taken for sequencing was PBMCs or T cells enriched from blood (not recorded which). The rearrangement links TRBV7-2 to TRBJ1-1; TRBD1 matches 10 bases. CDR3 sequence: CASSLGGGQGSSLGAFF. The DNA for the CDR3 is TGTGCCAGCAGCTTAGGAGGGGGACAGGGGTCCTCCTTGGGGGCTTTCTTT.